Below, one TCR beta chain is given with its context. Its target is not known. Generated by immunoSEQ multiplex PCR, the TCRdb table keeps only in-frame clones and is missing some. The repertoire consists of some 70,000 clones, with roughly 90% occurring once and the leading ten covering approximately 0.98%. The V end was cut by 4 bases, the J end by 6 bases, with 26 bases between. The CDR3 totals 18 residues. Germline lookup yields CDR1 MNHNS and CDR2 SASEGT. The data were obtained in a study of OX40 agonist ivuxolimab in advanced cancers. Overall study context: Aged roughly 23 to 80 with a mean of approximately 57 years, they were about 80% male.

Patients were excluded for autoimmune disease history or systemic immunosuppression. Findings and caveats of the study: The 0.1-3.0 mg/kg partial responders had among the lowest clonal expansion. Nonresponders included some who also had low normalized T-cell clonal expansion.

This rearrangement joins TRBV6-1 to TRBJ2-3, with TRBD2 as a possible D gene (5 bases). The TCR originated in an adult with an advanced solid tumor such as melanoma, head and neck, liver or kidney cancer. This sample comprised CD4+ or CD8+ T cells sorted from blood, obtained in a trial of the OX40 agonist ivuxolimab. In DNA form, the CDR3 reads TGTGCCAGCAGTGCCAAAACCCCGGGTCCTTATACTAGGGATACGCAGTATTTT. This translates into CASSAKTPGPYTRDTQYF.